This TCR beta chain was documented in a study of blood T cell repertoires in COVID-19. For the study at large: Acute-phase and convalescent COVID-19 samples originated in the United States, Italy and Spain. Sources were T cells, B-cell-depleted T cells, or PBMCs; the material itself was cDNA or gDNA.

Original analysis: Quantification of nucleated cells was approximated via reference gene primer amplification. The method was immunoSEQ multiplex PCR; TCRdb's version includes in-frame clones alone and lacks a portion of them. V and J calls and clone size come straight from that table; D and trimming were deduced from the DNA. The sample has around 190,000 clones, under 85% seen once. V was cut by 5 bases and J by 2 bases, with 15 bases left in between. The CDR3 has 16 residues. From germline, CDR1 is SGHNT and CDR2 YENEEA. Sequencing was performed on peripheral blood. The rearrangement joins TRBV11-3 to TRBJ2-2; perhaps TRBD1 as D (6 bases). This TCR derives from a human donor in a cohort sampled during active COVID-19. DNA for the CDR3: TGTGCCAGCAGCCCGTGGGGGACACCTAACACCGGGGAGCTGTTTTTT. It codes for CASSPWGTPNTGELFF.